This T cell receptor (beta chain) was recovered during a study of human T cells and chemical hapten exposure. Study background: TCR yields differed between samples (mainly from small differences in pooled library volume). Broader study findings: DPC sensitization did not alter TCRs above 1 in 1000 frequency.

TCRdb reprocessed the RACE reads with MiXCR, giving one entry per CDR3 protein. The sample lists approximately 120,000 distinct CDR3 sequences, about a tenth occurring once. The CDR3 runs 14 residues. Trimming at V came to 7 bases and at J to 4 bases, leaving 7 bases not matched to a gene. CDR1 is MNHNY, CDR2 SVGAGI, per germline (reference sequence). The table lists this clonotype with many counts. Its matching antigen is unknown. Sample time point: patch test 2, 6 weeks after DPC sensitization. Treatment here: therapeutic diphenylcyclopropenone sensitization with weekly scalp DPC. Blood sampling preceded each patch test application.

This clonotype was sampled from a woman in her thirties or forties with alopecia areata. Some clones in this sample may be carry-over from other donors' samples. The chain combines TRBV6-6 with TRBJ1-1, with TRBD1 matching over 9 bases. The sequencing here drew on whole blood, taken in connection with sensitization to the hapten diphenylcyclopropenone (DPC). The CDR3 reads CASIIQGASTEAFF. The CDR3 bases are TGTGCCAGCATTATACAGGGGGCGAGCACTGAAGCTTTCTTT.